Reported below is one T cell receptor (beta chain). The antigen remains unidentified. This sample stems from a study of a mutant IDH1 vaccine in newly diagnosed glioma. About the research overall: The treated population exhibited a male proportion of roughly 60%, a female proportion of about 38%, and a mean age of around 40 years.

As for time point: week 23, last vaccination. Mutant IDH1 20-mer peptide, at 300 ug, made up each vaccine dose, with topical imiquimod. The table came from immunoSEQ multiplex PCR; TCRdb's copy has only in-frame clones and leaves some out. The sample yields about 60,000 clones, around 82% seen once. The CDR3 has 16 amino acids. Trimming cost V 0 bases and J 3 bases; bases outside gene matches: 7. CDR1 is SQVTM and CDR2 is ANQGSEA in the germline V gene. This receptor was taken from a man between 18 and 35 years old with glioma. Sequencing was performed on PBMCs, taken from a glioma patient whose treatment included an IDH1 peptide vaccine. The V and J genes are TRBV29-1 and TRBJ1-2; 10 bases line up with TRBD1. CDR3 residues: CSVEDGLDRGDYGYTF. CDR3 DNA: TGCAGCGTTGAAGATGGCCTGGACAGGGGGGACTATGGCTACACCTTC.